A single sample is the source of the 10 T cell receptor beta chains below, sequenced in a study of PD-1 blockade in classical Hodgkin lymphoma. Time point denoted: cycle 4 day 1 (C4D1), after about 6 weeks of nivolumab. Each patient experienced a relapse that followed autologous stem cell transplantation, and brentuximab vedotin exposure varied. Libraries were prepared by immunoSEQ multiplex PCR; TCRdb keeps only in-frame clonotypes and omits some of them. The sample lists 110,000 or so clones, roughly nine tenths seen once, with around 20% in the top ten. This specimen consisted of peripheral blood mononuclear cells (PBMCs), obtained before the fourth cycle of nivolumab. These receptors were collected from a human donor with classical Hodgkin lymphoma.

The V and J genes are TRBV28 and TRBJ2-7; D uncertain. With 5 bases removed from V and 0 bases from J, the gap between germline ends came to 17 bases. The V gene's germline CDR1 is MDHEN and CDR2 SYDVKM. CDR3 length equals 16 residues. CDR3 residues: CASSPPQLRSSYEQYF. The CDR3 region has the DNA TGTGCCAGCAGTCCGCCACAATTACGGAGCTCCTACGAGCAGTACTTC.

This chain links TRBV28 with TRBJ2-7, with 9 nucleotides matching TRBD2. CDR1 is MDHEN, CDR2 SYDVKM, per germline. The CDR3 sequence is 16 residues long. Trimming took 6 bases from V and 2 from J; bases not matched to a gene: 11. CDR3 DNA sequence: TGTGCCAGCAGAGGAGCGGGAGGACCTTACGCCTACGAGCAGTACTTC. This translates into CASRGAGGPYAYEQYF.

The J gene is TRBJ2-3, the V gene TRBV7-9; 13 bases fit TRBD2. The trim removed 5 bases at V and 4 bases at J, leaving 9 bases unmatched. CDR3 length: 17 amino acids. The germline CDR1 and CDR2 sequences are SEHNR and FQNEAQ (reference sequence). CDR3 protein: CASSPRRLAGGADTQYF. CDR3 bases: TGTGCCAGCAGCCCGAGACGACTAGCGGGGGGCGCAGATACGCAGTATTTT. The entire variable domain, with the rest obtained from reference TRBV7-9 and TRBJ2-3, is as follows: DTGVSQNPRHKITKRGQNVTFRCDPISEHNRLYWYRQTLGQGPEFLTYFQNEAQLEKSRLLSDRFSAERPKGSFSTLEIQRTEQGDSAMYLCASSPRRLAGGADTQYFGPGTRLTVL.

The chain links TRBV5-8 to TRBJ1-5; TRBD1 might be the D (6 bases). The CDR3 covers 15 residues. Germline V gene data show CDR1 as SGHTS and CDR2 as YDEGEE. The V gene lost 5 bases and the J gene lost 9 bases, with 21 bases spanning the gap. This CDR3 reads CASSQTTGSSWPQHF. CDR3 bases: TGTGCCAGCAGTCAGACGACAGGTAGTAGTTGGCCCCAGCATTTT.

V gene TRBV28 combines with J gene TRBJ2-3; TRBD1 aligns across 8 bases. Unmatched junction bases numbered 4, after V lost 2 bases and J lost 3 bases. The germline CDR1 and CDR2 sequences are MDHEN and SYDVKM. This CDR3 comprises 15 residues. The chain's CDR3 is CASSLGQGGTDTQYF. The CDR3 DNA reads TGTGCCAGCAGTTTAGGACAGGGTGGAACAGATACGCAGTATTTT.

CDR3 sequence reads: CASSPPLREPEQFF. As DNA, the CDR3 is TGCGCCAGCAGCCCTCCATTGCGGGAGCCTGAGCAGTTCTTC. J is TRBJ2-1 and V is TRBV4-3, with 7 positions matching TRBD2. The CDR3 extends over 14 amino acids. V was pared by 4 bases and J by 9 bases, with 9 bases of the junction left unmatched. CDR1 and CDR2 (germline): LGHNA, YSLEER.

The CDR3 protein is CASSGVSASTDTQYF. CDR3 nucleotides: TGCGCCAGCAGTGGTGTCAGCGCAAGCACAGATACGCAGTATTTT. The chain combines TRBV10-1 with TRBJ2-3; the D is unclear. Trimming shortened V by 4 bases and J by 0 bases, and 11 bases separated the two germline ends. Germline CDR1 is WNHNN and CDR2 is SYGVQD (reference sequence). There are 15 residues in the CDR3.

The rearrangement joins TRBV19 to TRBJ2-3, with a possible D match to TRBD1 (5 bases). The germline gives CDR1 LNHDA, CDR2 SQIVND (reference sequence). The CDR3 sequence is 16 residues long. The V end lost 0 bases, the J end lost 2 bases, and 12 bases lay between the germline ends. CDR3 amino acids: CASSIEGQGYTDTQYF. The CDR3 region has the DNA TGTGCCAGTAGTATAGAGGGGCAGGGATACACAGATACGCAGTATTTT.

The V and J genes are TRBV4-1 and TRBJ2-7; D possibly corresponds to TRBD1 (5 bases). Between the trimmed V and J ends, which lost 0 bases and 1 base, there was a span of 7 bases. This CDR3 spans 14 amino acids. Germline CDR1 reads MGHRA; CDR2 reads YSYEKL. The CDR3 DNA sequence: TGCGCCAGCAGCCAAGAGGGGCAATCCTACGAGCAGTACTTC. Translated: CASSQEGQSYEQYF.

The V call is TRBV19, the J call TRBJ2-7; 9 bases agree with TRBD2. Trimming at V came to 3 bases and at J to 2 bases, leaving 2 bases not matched to a gene. CDR3 size: 14 residues. Per the germline V gene, CDR1 is LNHDA and CDR2 is SQIVND (reference sequence). The CDR3, as DNA: TGTGCCAGTAGTATCCTAGCGGGGCCCTACGAGCAGTACTTC. This codes for CASSILAGPYEQYF.